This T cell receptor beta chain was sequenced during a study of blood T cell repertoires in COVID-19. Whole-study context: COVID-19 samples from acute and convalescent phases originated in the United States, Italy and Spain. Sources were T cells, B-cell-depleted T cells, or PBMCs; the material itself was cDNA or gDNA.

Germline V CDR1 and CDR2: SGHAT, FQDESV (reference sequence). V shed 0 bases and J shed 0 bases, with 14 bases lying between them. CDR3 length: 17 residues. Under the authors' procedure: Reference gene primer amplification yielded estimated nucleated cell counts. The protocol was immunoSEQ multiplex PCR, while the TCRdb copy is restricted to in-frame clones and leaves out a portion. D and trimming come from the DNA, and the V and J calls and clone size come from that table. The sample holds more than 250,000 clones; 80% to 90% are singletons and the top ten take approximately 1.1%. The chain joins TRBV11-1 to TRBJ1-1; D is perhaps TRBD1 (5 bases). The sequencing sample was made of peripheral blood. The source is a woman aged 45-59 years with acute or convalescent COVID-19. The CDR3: CASSLAGTGVMNTEAFF. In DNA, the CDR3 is TGTGCCAGCAGCTTAGCGGGGACGGGGGTGATGAACACTGAAGCTTTCTTT.